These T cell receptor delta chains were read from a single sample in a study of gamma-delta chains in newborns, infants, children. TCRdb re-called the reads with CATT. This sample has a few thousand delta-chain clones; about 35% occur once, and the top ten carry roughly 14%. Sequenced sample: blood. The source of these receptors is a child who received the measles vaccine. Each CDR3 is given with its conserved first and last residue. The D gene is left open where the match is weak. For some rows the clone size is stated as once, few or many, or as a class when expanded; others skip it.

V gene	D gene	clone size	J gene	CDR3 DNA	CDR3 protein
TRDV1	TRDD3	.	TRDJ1	TGTGCTCTTGGGCCTGGGGGCCCGTACACCGATAAACTCATCTTT	CALGPGGPYTDKLIF
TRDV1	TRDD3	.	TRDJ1	TGTGCTCTTGGGGAAGGGTCCCCTCCCTACATCTGGGATACGCCTTACACCGATAAACTCATCTTT	CALGEGSPPYIWDTPYTDKLIF
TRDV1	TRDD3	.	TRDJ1	TGTGCTCTTGGGGTCCCTAATCCCCTTCGGGGATACTCCCATTACACCGATAAACTCATCTTT	CALGVPNPLRGYSHYTDKLIF
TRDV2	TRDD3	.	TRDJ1	TGTGCCTGTGACAGCTTACTGGGGGAATACACCGATAAACTCATCTTT	CACDSLLGEYTDKLIF
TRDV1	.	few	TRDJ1	TGTGCTCTTGGGGAACCAGTCCTACGTTGTGATGTACTGGGGCCCAGCGGGTCAGGGTACACCGATAAACTCATCTTT	CALGEPVLRCDVLGPSGSGYTDKLIF
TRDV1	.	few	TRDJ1	TGTGCTCTTGGGGGCCGGGGGGCTCGGAACCCCACCGATAAACTCATCTTT	CALGGRGARNPTDKLIF
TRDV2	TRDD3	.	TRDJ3	TGTGCCTGTGACATACTGGGGGATACGTTCACCTGGGACACCCGACAGATGTTTTTC	CACDILGDTFTWDTRQMFF
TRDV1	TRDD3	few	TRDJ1	TGTGCTCTTGGGGAAATAGATGGGCCCTGGGGGACCTTGTACACCGATAAACTCATCTTT	CALGEIDGPWGTLYTDKLIF
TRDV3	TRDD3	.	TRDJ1	TGTGCTCAGGGCGTTACCTGGCGCGTGACTGGGGGTCTATACACCGATAAACTCATCTTT	CAQGVTWRVTGGLYTDKLIF
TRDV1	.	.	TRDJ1	TGTGCTCTTGGGCCCCCCTTCTACAGAAAAAAACTCATCTTT	CALGPPFYRKKLIF
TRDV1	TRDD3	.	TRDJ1	TGTGCTCTTGGGGAACCCTCGGGGGATACCATCGCCGATAAACTCATCTTT	CALGEPSGDTIADKLIF
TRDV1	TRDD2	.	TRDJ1	TGTGCTCTTGGGCAAGATCCTTCCTACGTGGGTGTACTGGGGATCCACTTCTTTCCCACCACGCAGGACACCGATAAACTCATCTTT	CALGQDPSYVGVLGIHFFPTTQDTDKLIF
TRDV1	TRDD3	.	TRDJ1	TGTGCTCTTGGGGAGGCACTTCGTCTGGGGGACCTTCAGTACACCGATAAACTCATCTTT	CALGEALRLGDLQYTDKLIF
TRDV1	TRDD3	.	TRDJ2	TGTGCTCTTGGGGTTGATCGGGGGAGCGACGGACTGGGGCCAAACGGTTGGACAGCACAACTCTTCTTT	CALGVDRGSDGLGPNGWTAQLFF
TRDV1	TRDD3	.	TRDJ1	TGTGCTCTTGGGGTGTCGCCTCTGTGCTGGGGGATATGGGGTTATCCGTACACCGATAAACTCATCTTT	CALGVSPLCWGIWGYPYTDKLIF
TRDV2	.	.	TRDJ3	TGTGCCTGTGACTCAGATCCCCCTCTCTGGACAAGCTCTTGGGACACCCGACAGATGTTTTTC	CACDSDPPLWTSSWDTRQMFF
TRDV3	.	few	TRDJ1	TGTGCCTTATGGGTGCTACGCACCGATAAACTCATCTTT	CALWVLRTDKLIF
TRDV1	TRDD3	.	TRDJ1	TGTGCTCTTGGGGAACTCGCGAGGGGATACGTGTACACCGATAAACTCATCTTT	CALGELARGYVYTDKLIF
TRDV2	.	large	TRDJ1	TGTGCCTGTGACCGTTGGCCCTGGGGTTACACCGATAAACTCATCTTT	CACDRWPWGYTDKLIF
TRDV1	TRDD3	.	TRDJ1	TGTGCTCTTGGCGCACCGCGTACTGGGGCGTACACCGATAAACTCATCTTT	CALGAPRTGAYTDKLIF
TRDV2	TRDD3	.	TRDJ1	TGTGCCTGTGACACCGAAGGCCCCTTCGCCTGGGGGCCCTTTTACACCGATAAACTCATCTTT	CACDTEGPFAWGPFYTDKLIF
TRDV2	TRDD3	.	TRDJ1	TGTGCCTGTGACACCGTTGGGGGAAGGAGGGACGATAAACTCATCTTT	CACDTVGGRRDDKLIF
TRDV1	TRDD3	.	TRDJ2	TGTGCTCTTGGGGAACTCGATCCTTGCCAGTTACTGGGGGCTACCTTTCCATCTTTGACAGCACAACTCTTCTTT	CALGELDPCQLLGATFPSLTAQLFF
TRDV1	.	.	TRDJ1	TGTGCTCTTGGGGAATGTACTGGGTACACCGATAAACTCATCTTT	CALGECTGYTDKLIF
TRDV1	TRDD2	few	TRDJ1	TGTGCTCTTGGGGAAGGCCTTCCTACGAGTGTGGGGGTCAAGACCGATAAACTCATCTTT	CALGEGLPTSVGVKTDKLIF
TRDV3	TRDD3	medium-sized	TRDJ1	TGTGCCTCCCATGGGGGATACTGGGGGTACACCGATAAACTCATCTTT	CASHGGYWGYTDKLIF
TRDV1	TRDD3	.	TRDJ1	TGTGCTCTTACGGTCCCGTACTGGGGGATTGGGGATAAACTCATCTTT	CALTVPYWGIGDKLIF
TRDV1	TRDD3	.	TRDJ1	TGTGCTCTTGGGGAAGTTTTCTCGGGCAGCTTTGATACTGGGGGATACCATCTCTCCGATAAACTCATCTTT	CALGEVFSGSFDTGGYHLSDKLIF
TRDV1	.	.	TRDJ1	TGTGCTCTTGGGGAACTGGGGGTCCCAACTCGGAGATTGCTGGGAGCACTCATCTTT	CALGELGVPTRRLLGALIF
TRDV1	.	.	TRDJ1	TGTGCTCTTGGGGAACTGACGGATCTGGACCCGTACACCGATAAACTCATCTTT	CALGELTDLDPYTDKLIF
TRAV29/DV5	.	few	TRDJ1	TGTGCAGCTGCTTACTTATTATCCGGGGGAACACCGGGATTTTGGGTAACTACTAAACTCATCTTT	CAAAYLLSGGTPGFWVTTKLIF
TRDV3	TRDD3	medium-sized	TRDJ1	TGTGCCTTTAGACCCGGTTACTGGGGATCTAGACGCTACACCGATAAACTCATCTTT	CAFRPGYWGSRRYTDKLIF
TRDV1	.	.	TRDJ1	TGTGCTCTTGGGTCCCCTCAACCATACAATAGGAAACTCATCTTT	CALGSPQPYNRKLIF
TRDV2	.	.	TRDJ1	TGTGCCTTCAGGGATCCCGGGGGGACCGATAAACTCATCTTT	CAFRDPGGTDKLIF
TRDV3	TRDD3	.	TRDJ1	TGTGCCTTGTATTTCCTACTTCATAAAACTGGGGGATACAAGTACACCGATAAACTCATCTTT	CALYFLLHKTGGYKYTDKLIF
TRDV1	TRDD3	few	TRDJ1	TGTGCTCTTGGGGAATCGGATCCTACAACTTGGGGGATATTGCGGGTTTGGTATGTTCGGTACACCGATAAACTCATCTTT	CALGESDPTTWGILRVWYVRYTDKLIF
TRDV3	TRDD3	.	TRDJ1	TGTGCCTTTGGGTGGTACTGGGGGTCTCCGAGCCATAAACTCATCTTT	CAFGWYWGSPSHKLIF
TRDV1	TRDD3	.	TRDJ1	TGTGCTCTTGGGGAAATCTCCCTAGGGGGGATACGGAACACCGATAAACTCATCTTT	CALGEISLGGIRNTDKLIF
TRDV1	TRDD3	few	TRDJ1	TGTGCTCTTGGGGAAGACTTCCCCGAGGTACTGGGGGATACGTGGAAACTCATCTTT	CALGEDFPEVLGDTWKLIF
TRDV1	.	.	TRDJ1	TGTGCTCTTGGGGTCCTTCTCCACACCGATAAACTCATCTTT	CALGVLLHTDKLIF
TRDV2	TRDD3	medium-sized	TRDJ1	TGTGCCTGTGACCCAGTACTGGGGGATACTACCGATAAACTCATCTTT	CACDPVLGDTTDKLIF
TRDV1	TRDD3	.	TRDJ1	TGTGCTCTTGGGGAAGGTGTGCTTGACTGGGGTAACACCGATAAACTCATCTTT	CALGEGVLDWGNTDKLIF
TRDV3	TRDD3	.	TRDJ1	TGTGCCTTACAGTACTGGGGAGGGCTCATCTTT	CALQYWGGLIF
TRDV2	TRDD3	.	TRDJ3	TGTGCCTGTGACACCGTGGTACTGGGGGATACTCGTAGCTCCTGGGACACCCGACAGATGTTTTTC	CACDTVVLGDTRSSWDTRQMFF
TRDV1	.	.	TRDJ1	TGTGCTCTTGGGGAATCCCGAACGCAGGTCTCCGATAAACTCATCTTT	CALGESRTQVSDKLIF
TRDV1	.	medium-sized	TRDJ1	TGTGCTCTTGGGGAATCCCCTCCTCCTTACTTCCTACGGAGGGGCTGGGGGATTAATAAACTCATCTTT	CALGESPPPYFLRRGWGINKLIF
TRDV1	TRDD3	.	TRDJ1	TGTGCTCTTGGGGATCCCCTCTGGGGGATACGGGGCACCGATAAACTCATCTTT	CALGDPLWGIRGTDKLIF
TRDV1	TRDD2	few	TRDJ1	TGTGCTCTTGGGGCTCATTTTCCTACGGTCCGGGGGCGGCAAACCGATAAACTCATCTTT	CALGAHFPTVRGRQTDKLIF
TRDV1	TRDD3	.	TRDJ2	TGTGCTCTTGGGGAGCCGCAGCCAGAGTTCCCCTCTACTGGGGGATACACAGCACAACTCTTCTTT	CALGEPQPEFPSTGGYTAQLFF
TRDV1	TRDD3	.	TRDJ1	TGTGCTCTTGGGGAACTAAGCCCAACAATCTACTGGGGGATACATGACAGGTATACCGATAAACTCATCTTT	CALGELSPTIYWGIHDRYTDKLIF
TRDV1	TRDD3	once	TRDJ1	TGTGCTCTTACCGTGGTTCCTAGGGTTACTGGGGGATACAACACCGATAAACTCATCTTT	CALTVVPRVTGGYNTDKLIF